These T cell receptor beta chains were read from a single sample in a study of neurological immune-mediated disorders. TCRdb re-derived calls from the 5' RACE reads in MiXCR, one entry per CDR3 protein. Here the sample spans some 77,000 distinct CDR3 sequences, 9.4% being singletons. Source material: PBMCs. The source is a man aged 45-65 years in good health. The CDR3 runs from the conserved cysteine through the conserved F or W. A D gene is named only where the DNA matches it firmly. The listing skips clone size in some rows; elsewhere it reads once, few, many or a size class.

v_call,j_call,d_call,clone_size,cdr3_aa,cdr3_nt
TRBV5-1,TRBJ2-7,TRBD2,many,CASSTDGGATNYEQYF,TGCGCCAGCAGCACCGACGGGGGGGCGACTAACTACGAGCAGTACTTC
TRBV10-3,TRBJ2-7,TRBD2,many,CAITEGRESGEQYF,TGTGCCATCACCGAAGGGCGGGAGAGCGGCGAGCAGTACTTC
TRBV7-3,TRBJ2-5,.,many,CASSPEARETQYF,TGTGCCAGCAGCCCCGAGGCGAGGGAGACCCAGTACTTC
TRBV5-1,TRBJ1-1,.,many,CASSLEADTEAFF,TGCGCCAGCAGCTTGGAGGCCGACACTGAAGCTTTCTTT
TRBV6-2/TRBV6-3,TRBJ1-5,.,many,CASLTRNGNQPQHF,TGTGCCAGCCTTACCCGCAACGGGAATCAGCCCCAGCATTTT
TRBV18,TRBJ2-1,TRBD2,.,CASSPMTGISGRNDQFF,TGTGCCAGCTCACCGATGACCGGGATTAGCGGGAGGAATGATCAGTTCTTC
TRBV6-2/TRBV6-3,TRBJ2-7,.,.,CANSKGRRSSYEQYF,TGTGCCAACAGTAAAGGAAGGCGGAGCTCCTACGAGCAGTACTTC
TRBV6-2/TRBV6-3,TRBJ2-1,TRBD2,many,CASTRLAGGHEQFF,TGTGCCAGCACCCGGCTAGCGGGGGGGCACGAGCAGTTCTTC
TRBV15,TRBJ2-5,.,many,CATRRLGFQETQYF,TGTGCCACCAGAAGGTTAGGGTTTCAAGAGACCCAGTACTTC
TRBV5-1,TRBJ1-2,.,many,CASSASNSGAHGYTF,TGCGCCAGCAGCGCGTCAAATTCTGGAGCACATGGCTACACCTTC
TRBV20-1,TRBJ2-7,.,.,CSAPGGQGNYEQYF,TGCAGTGCCCCCGGGGGGCAGGGCAATTACGAGCAGTACTTC
TRBV18,TRBJ1-1,TRBD1,few,CASSLGQGEAFF,TGTGCCAGCTCGCTTGGACAGGGTGAAGCTTTCTTT
TRBV5-1,TRBJ2-2,.,many,CASSLVPPSHGTVNTGELFF,TGCGCCAGCAGCTTGGTCCCACCTTCCCACGGGACGGTGAACACCGGGGAGCTGTTTTTT
TRBV6-1,TRBJ1-1,TRBD1,many,CASSDHRGPGTEAFF,TGTGCCAGCAGTGACCACAGGGGGCCGGGCACTGAAGCTTTCTTT
TRBV4-1,TRBJ1-5,.,many,CASSQTPGLATQPQHF,TGCGCCAGCAGCCAAACTCCGGGCCTCGCGACTCAGCCCCAGCATTTT
TRBV9,TRBJ2-3,TRBD2,.,CASSVRVAGGPYTDTQYF,TGTGCCAGCAGCGTTCGGGTAGCGGGGGGTCCTTACACAGATACGCAGTATTTT